Sequencing of this T cell receptor (beta chain) was carried out in a study of blood T cells in healthy people across ages. Sample-barcoded 5' priming and a J-beta primer mix drove a second PCR of 7 to 11 cycles. Researchers report that a template-switch adaptor with 12 random nucleotides tagged each cDNA molecule. Individual samples furnished no less than 3 million CDR3-containing paired-end reads apiece. TCRdb ran MiXCR on the 5' RACE reads and lists one entry per CDR3 protein. The table has roughly 680,000 distinct CDR3 sequences, 20% to 25% seen once; the top ten hold roughly 3.6%. Germline assignment: CDR1 MGHRA and CDR2 YSYEKL. The germline V and J ends were trimmed by 4 bases and 4 bases, with 13 bases remaining between them. The CDR3 has 15 amino acids. On this clonotype: Its target is not known.

The study, taken as a whole, reports: Comparison with aged donors showed that long-lived donors had more naive CD4+ cells and higher diversity.

The clonotype comes from an older man in good health. The rearrangement joins TRBV4-1 to TRBJ2-2; TRBD2 might be the D (6 bases). Sequenced sample: blood. The CDR3 bases are TGCGCCAGCAGCCGCGACGGGGGTCTCACCGGGGAGCTGTTTTTT. It specifies CASSRDGGLTGELFF.